These T cell receptor beta chains were read from a single sample in a study of blood T cell repertoires in COVID-19. Some clones are missing from TCRdb's copy, which holds only in-frame ones; the method was immunoSEQ multiplex PCR. The sample comprises about 120,000 clones, about 78% of which are singletons, and approximately 2.5% rests with the top ten. The sequenced sample was peripheral blood. The receptor set was obtained from a man between 65 and 80 years old with acute or convalescent COVID-19. The CDR3 runs from the conserved cysteine through the conserved F or W. The D gene is left open where the match is weak. Size values are once, few and many counts, or a class for expanded clones, and some rows have none.

TRBJ1-5 | few | TRBV27 | TRBD1 | CASSSDRAWGSNQPQHF | TGTGCCAGCAGTTCCGACAGGGCCTGGGGGAGCAATCAGCCCCAGCATTTT
TRBJ2-2 | - | TRBV7-3 | - | CASSLRGLDTGELFF | TGTGCCAGCAGCTTAAGGGGGCTGGACACCGGGGAGCTGTTTTTT
TRBJ2-1 | - | TRBV5-1 | - | CASSQDSSYNEQFF | TGCGCCAGCAGCCAGGACAGCTCCTACAATGAGCAGTTCTTC
TRBJ1-2 | - | TRBV5-1 | - | CASSLGAGGSSNYGYTF | TGCGCCAGCAGCTTGGGGGCAGGAGGATCGTCCAACTATGGCTACACCTTC
TRBJ2-1 | few | TRBV5-8 | TRBD1 | CASSHERTGRINEQFF | TGTGCCAGCAGCCACGAAAGGACAGGGAGGATCAATGAGCAGTTCTTC
TRBJ1-2 | - | TRBV5-6 | TRBD1 | CASSFQGEDYGYTF | TGTGCCAGCAGCTTCCAGGGGGAGGACTATGGCTACACCTTC
TRBJ1-2 | few | TRBV19 | - | CASSPGLSYGYTF | TGTGCCAGTAGTCCTGGCCTTTCCTATGGCTACACCTTC
TRBJ2-3 | - | TRBV7-9 | TRBD1 | CASSLARQGASGTDTQYF | TGTGCCAGCAGCTTAGCGCGACAGGGGGCTTCTGGCACAGATACGCAGTATTTT
TRBJ1-3 | - | TRBV5-4 | TRBD1 | CASSLGQGRSGNTIYF | TGTGCCAGCAGCCTTGGACAGGGTCGCTCTGGAAACACCATATATTTT
TRBJ1-2 | - | TRBV18 | TRBD1 | CASSTSSGQSGYTF | TGTGCCAGCTCAACCTCATCGGGACAGAGTGGCTACACCTTC
TRBJ1-1 | few | TRBV5-5 | - | CASTSDTLNTEAFF | TGTGCCAGCACCTCCGACACCCTGAACACTGAAGCTTTCTTT
TRBJ2-3 | - | TRBV2 | TRBD2 | CASPGTSGGQNLDTQYF | TGTGCCAGCCCAGGGACTAGCGGGGGCCAGAACTTAGATACGCAGTATTTT
TRBJ2-7 | - | TRBV7-8 | - | CASSSQGRAYEQYF | TGTGCCAGCAGCTCCCAGGGTCGGGCCTACGAGCAGTACTTC
TRBJ1-2 | - | TRBV19 | - | CASSIGGTQGRAYGYTF | TGTGCCAGTAGTATAGGCGGAACCCAAGGGAGGGCCTATGGCTACACCTTC
TRBJ1-5 | - | TRBV6-2/TRBV6-3 | - | CASSYVRDVQPQHF | TGTGCCAGCAGTTACGTCAGGGATGTCCAGCCCCAGCATTTT
TRBJ2-2 | - | TRBV2 | - | CASSGAAFTGELFF | TGTGCCAGCAGTGGGGCAGCTTTTACCGGGGAGCTGTTTTTT
TRBJ1-1 | - | TRBV4-3 | TRBD1 | CASSHAPGDRLNTEAFF | TGCGCCAGCAGCCATGCACCCGGGGACAGGCTGAACACTGAAGCTTTCTTT
TRBJ2-5 | - | TRBV5-4 | TRBD1 | CASRPWTGTDETQYF | TGTGCCAGCAGGCCTTGGACAGGGACGGACGAGACCCAGTACTTC
TRBJ2-2 | - | TRBV7-2 | TRBD2 | CASSSSSGGDTGELFF | TGTGCCAGCAGCTCCTCGAGCGGGGGGGACACCGGGGAGCTGTTTTTT
TRBJ1-4 | once | TRBV18 | - | CASSPPGGGAGKEKLFF | TGTGCCAGCTCACCCCCGGGGGGAGGCGCCGGTAAAGAAAAACTGTTTTTT
TRBJ1-1 | - | TRBV9 | - | CASSLSMNTEAFF | TGTGCCAGCAGCCTTTCTATGAACACTGAAGCTTTCTTT
TRBJ1-4 | - | TRBV20-1 | - | CSASGGGASNEKLFF | TGCAGTGCTAGTGGCGGAGGAGCCTCTAATGAAAAACTGTTTTTT
TRBJ2-7 | - | TRBV25-1 | - | CASSEAPRGYEQYF | TGTGCCAGCAGTGAGGCTCCTAGGGGTTACGAGCAGTACTTC
TRBJ2-3 | - | TRBV18 | TRBD1 | CASSPGQGAWGDTQYF | TGTGCCAGCTCCCCTGGACAGGGGGCATGGGGAGATACGCAGTATTTT
TRBJ1-4 | few | TRBV19 | - | CASSIGGSATNEKLFF | TGTGCCAGTAGTATAGGCGGGAGCGCAACTAATGAAAAACTGTTTTTT
TRBJ1-1 | - | TRBV18 | - | CASSPRRDTEAFF | TGTGCCAGCTCACCAAGACGGGACACTGAAGCTTTCTTT